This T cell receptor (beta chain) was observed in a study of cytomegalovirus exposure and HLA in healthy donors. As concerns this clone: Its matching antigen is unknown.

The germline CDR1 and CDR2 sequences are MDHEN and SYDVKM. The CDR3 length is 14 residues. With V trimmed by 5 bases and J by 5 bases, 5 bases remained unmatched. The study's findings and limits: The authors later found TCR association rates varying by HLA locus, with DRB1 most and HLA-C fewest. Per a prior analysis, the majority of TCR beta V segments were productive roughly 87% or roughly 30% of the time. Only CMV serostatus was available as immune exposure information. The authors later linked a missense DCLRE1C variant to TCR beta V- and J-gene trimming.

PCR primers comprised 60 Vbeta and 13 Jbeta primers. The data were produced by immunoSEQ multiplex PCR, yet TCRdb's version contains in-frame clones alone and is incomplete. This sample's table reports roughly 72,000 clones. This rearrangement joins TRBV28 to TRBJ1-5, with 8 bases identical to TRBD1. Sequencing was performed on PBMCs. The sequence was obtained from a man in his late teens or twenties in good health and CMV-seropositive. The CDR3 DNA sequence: TGTGCCAGCAGTGGGACAGGTCCCCATCAGCCCCAGCATTTT. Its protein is CASSGTGPHQPQHF.